The rows below give T cell receptor beta chains drawn from one sample of a study of early T cells in non-severe SARS-CoV-2 infection. MiXCR, applied by TCRdb to the 5' RACE reads, yields one record per CDR3 protein. The repertoire has approximately 56,000 distinct CDR3 sequences, over 12% of them found once; the top ten carry about 4%. The sample was whole blood, taken at baseline. Source of these receptors: an adult who was a healthcare worker with PCR-confirmed SARS-CoV-2 infection or an uninfected control (not recorded which). Each CDR3 is given with its conserved first and last residue. The D gene is left open where the match is weak. Rows give clone size only sometimes, using once, few, many, or a class for an expanded clone.

CDR3	DNA	D	size	V	J
CASSQPQDGDSNQPQHF	TGCGCCAGCAGCCAACCCCAAGATGGGGATAGCAATCAGCCCCAGCATTTT	NA	few	TRBV4-1	TRBJ1-5
CASTIAGTGIYGYTF	TGTGCCAGTACAATCGCCGGGACAGGGATATATGGCTACACCTTC	TRBD1	few	TRBV6-6	TRBJ1-2
CASSSRQGGPEQYF	TGTGCCAGCAGCTCTCGACAGGGCGGCCCCGAGCAGTACTTC	TRBD1	many	TRBV27	TRBJ2-7
CSARHRLLNTEAFF	TGCAGTGCTCGCCACAGGCTACTGAACACTGAAGCTTTCTTT	NA	few	TRBV20-1	TRBJ1-1
CASSELADTQYF	TGTGCCAGCAGTGAACTCGCAGATACGCAGTATTTT	NA	NA	TRBV2	TRBJ2-3
CASSSTSDSTLQETQYF	TGTGCCAGCAGCTCGACCTCAGACAGCACGTTACAAGAGACCCAGTACTTC	NA	few	TRBV7-9	TRBJ2-5
CSAISSRYTDTQYF	TGCAGTGCTATTAGCTCTAGGTACACAGATACGCAGTATTTT	NA	few	TRBV20-1	TRBJ2-3
CASSEWGYEQYF	TGTGCCAGCAGTGAATGGGGGTACGAGCAGTACTTC	NA	few	TRBV6-1	TRBJ2-7
CASSPRDFHEQFF	TGTGCCAGCTCACCGAGGGATTTTCATGAGCAGTTCTTC	NA	NA	TRBV18	TRBJ2-1
CASSGGGGPDTQYF	TGTGCCAGCAGTGGGGGGGGAGGACCAGATACGCAGTATTTT	TRBD2	many	TRBV6-6	TRBJ2-3
CASSFAGTYNYEQYF	TGTGCCAGCAGTTTTGCCGGGACGTATAACTACGAGCAGTACTTC	NA	NA	TRBV28	TRBJ2-7
CASSPRQGDGPYNEQFF	TGTGCCAGCAGCCCACGACAAGGGGATGGACCCTACAATGAGCAGTTCTTC	NA	NA	TRBV14	TRBJ2-1
CATSARPGLAGGRISYNEQFF	TGTGCCACCAGTGCCAGACCTGGACTAGCGGGAGGACGAATCTCCTACAATGAGCAGTTCTTC	TRBD2	many	TRBV24-1	TRBJ2-1
CASILQLAGTLSSYNEQFF	TGTGCCAGCATCTTACAACTAGCGGGTACACTTAGCTCCTACAATGAGCAGTTCTTC	TRBD2	many	TRBV6-6	TRBJ2-1
CASSARDPADTQYF	TGTGCCAGCAGCGCCCGGGACCCTGCAGATACGCAGTATTTT	NA	NA	TRBV7-2	TRBJ2-3
CASSTPDSYEQYF	TGTGCCAGCAGCACACCGGACTCCTACGAGCAGTACTTC	NA	once	TRBV11-2	TRBJ2-7
CSAPLGQSSTDTQYF	TGCAGTGCCCCCCTAGGACAGTCTAGCACAGATACGCAGTATTTT	NA	many	TRBV20-1	TRBJ2-3
CASTEAGGPYEQYF	TGTGCCAGCACCGAAGCGGGAGGGCCCTACGAGCAGTACTTC	TRBD2	few	TRBV28	TRBJ2-7
CASSQKTGRVETQYF	TGCGCCAGCAGCCAGAAGACGGGGCGAGTGGAGACCCAGTACTTC	NA	many	TRBV4-1	TRBJ2-5
CASSPVDREGLGYTF	TGTGCCAGCAGTCCCGTGGACAGGGAGGGTCTTGGCTACACCTTC	TRBD1	NA	TRBV28	TRBJ1-2
CASSIDSGGSSYNEQFF	TGTGCCAGTAGTATAGACTCGGGGGGGTCCTCCTACAATGAGCAGTTCTTC	TRBD2	NA	TRBV19	TRBJ2-1
CASRKLAGVYEQYF	TGTGCCAGCAGAAAACTAGCGGGGGTCTACGAGCAGTACTTC	TRBD2	NA	TRBV11-2	TRBJ2-7
CSARHSGVYNEQFF	TGCAGTGCTAGACATAGCGGGGTCTACAATGAGCAGTTCTTC	TRBD2	NA	TRBV20-1	TRBJ2-1
CASSLGGTGREKLFF	TGTGCCAGCAGCTTAGGTGGGACAGGGCGTGAAAAACTGTTTTTT	TRBD1	many	TRBV7-8	TRBJ1-4
CASSLAEDTGYTF	TGCGCCAGCAGCTTGGCCGAGGACACCGGCTACACCTTC	NA	many	TRBV5-1	TRBJ1-2
CASSPQDRDSPLHF	TGTGCCAGCTCACCACAAGACAGGGACTCACCCCTCCACTTT	TRBD1	few	TRBV18	TRBJ1-6
CASSHPQQETSGGVAFF	TGCGCCAGCAGCCATCCCCAGCAGGAGACTAGCGGGGGGGTGGCGTTCTTC	TRBD2	NA	TRBV4-1	TRBJ2-1
CASRGKGRGPGYTF	TGTGCCAGTAGGGGTAAAGGCAGGGGGCCTGGCTACACCTTC	TRBD1	NA	TRBV19	TRBJ1-2
CASRPGQGEFEFF	TGCGCCAGCAGACCGGGACAGGGGGAGTTCGAGTTCTTC	TRBD1	NA	TRBV5-1	TRBJ2-1
CATSRDVHYEQYF	TGTGCCACCAGCAGAGATGTTCACTACGAGCAGTACTTC	NA	NA	TRBV15	TRBJ2-7
CASSYSRDNEQFF	TGTGCCAGCAGTTACTCAAGGGACAATGAGCAGTTCTTC	NA	NA	TRBV6-5	TRBJ2-1
CASSSPTSGASTDTQYF	TGTGCCAGCAGCTCCCCCACTAGCGGGGCCAGCACAGATACGCAGTATTTT	TRBD2	NA	TRBV7-8	TRBJ2-3
CASSQGAGDEQFF	TGTGCCAGCAGCCAAGGGGCGGGGGACGAGCAGTTCTTC	TRBD2	NA	TRBV14	TRBJ2-1
CASSGQGRLNEQFF	TGTGCCAGCAGTGGACAGGGAAGGTTAAATGAACAGTTCTTC	TRBD1	few	TRBV2	TRBJ2-1
CASSRRRFDNEQFF	TGTGCCAGCAGCAGGAGGAGGTTCGACAATGAGCAGTTCTTC	NA	NA	TRBV27	TRBJ2-1
CASSFGGEGGELFF	TGTGCCAGCAGTTTTGGTGGGGAAGGCGGGGAGCTGTTTTTT	NA	few	TRBV12-3/TRBV12-4	TRBJ2-2
CASSSYFSSENTIYF	TGTGCCAGCAGTTCCTATTTCAGCTCTGAAAACACCATATATTTT	NA	NA	TRBV28	TRBJ1-3
CASSLWGVRTDTQYF	TGTGCCAGCAGCTTGTGGGGGGTTAGGACAGATACGCAGTATTTT	NA	NA	TRBV7-6	TRBJ2-3
CASSLREESPDTQYF	TGTGCCAGCAGCCTGCGGGAGGAGAGCCCAGATACGCAGTATTTT	TRBD2	few	TRBV3-1	TRBJ2-3
CASSSGAGEADTQYF	TGTGCCAGCAGCTCAGGGGCGGGAGAGGCAGATACGCAGTATTTC	NA	NA	TRBV7-3	TRBJ2-3
CASSAGQFQETQYF	TGTGCCAGCAGCGCAGGACAGTTCCAAGAGACCCAGTACTTC	NA	few	TRBV11-2	TRBJ2-5
CASSHSPGTSGGNEQFF	TGCGCCAGCAGCCACTCTCCAGGGACTAGCGGTGGGAATGAGCAGTTCTTC	TRBD2	NA	TRBV4-1	TRBJ2-1
CSAIPLTGKETQYF	TGCAGTGCTATCCCCCTGACAGGGAAGGAGACCCAGTACTTC	TRBD1	few	TRBV20-1	TRBJ2-5
CASSQERDSGELFF	TGTGCCAGCAGCCAAGAGAGAGATTCCGGGGAGCTGTTTTTT	NA	few	TRBV5-4	TRBJ2-2
CASSFLAGEQYF	TGTGCCAGCAGTTTTCTGGCTGGCGAGCAGTACTTC	NA	few	TRBV12-3/TRBV12-4	TRBJ2-7
CASSFSGEQFF	TGTGCCAGCAGTTTTTCTGGTGAGCAGTTCTTC	NA	few	TRBV12-3/TRBV12-4	TRBJ2-1
CASSQTGTANTEAFF	TGCGCCAGCAGCCAGACTGGGACGGCTAACACTGAAGCTTTCTTT	NA	NA	TRBV5-1	TRBJ1-1
CASSPGNRRRPQHF	TGTGCCAGCAGTCCCGGGAATCGAAGGCGGCCCCAGCATTTT	NA	few	TRBV6-5	TRBJ1-5
CASSSGLLSGELFF	TGTGCCAGCAGCTCGGGACTCCTCAGCGGGGAGCTGTTTTTT	NA	NA	TRBV7-8	TRBJ2-2
CASSQTGSLQRERETQYF	TGTGCCAGCAGCCAAACGGGGTCCCTACAGCGGGAGAGAGAGACCCAGTACTTC	TRBD2	NA	TRBV7-9	TRBJ2-5
CASSSTYEPDQPQHF	TGTGCCAGCAGCTCCACCTATGAGCCAGATCAGCCCCAGCATTTT	NA	few	TRBV13	TRBJ1-5
CASRRRVEAFF	TGTGCCAGCAGGCGCAGGGTTGAAGCTTTCTTT	NA	few	TRBV2	TRBJ1-1
CSASTLSGEQYF	TGCAGTGCTAGCACCCTTTCCGGGGAGCAGTACTTC	NA	many	TRBV20-1	TRBJ2-7
CAWSGQALGEAQHF	TGTGCCTGGAGTGGACAGGCCCTCGGGGAGGCCCAGCATTTT	NA	NA	TRBV30	TRBJ1-5
CASSLSRGLVGGGYTF	TGTGCCAGCAGTTTATCCAGGGGGCTGGTTGGTGGGGGCTACACCTTC	TRBD1	NA	TRBV28	TRBJ1-2
CSARVLDGNQPQHF	TGCAGTGCTAGAGTATTAGACGGTAATCAGCCCCAGCATTTT	NA	many	TRBV20-1	TRBJ1-5
CATSGLASYEQYF	TGTGCCACCAGCGGACTAGCGTCCTACGAGCAGTACTTC	TRBD2	NA	TRBV10-3	TRBJ2-7
CASQASSYEQYF	TGTGCCAGCCAGGCTTCCTCCTACGAGCAGTACTTC	NA	NA	TRBV7-9	TRBJ2-7
CASSPLGGKSGELFF	TGTGCCAGCAGCCCCTTGGGCGGGAAATCCGGGGAGCTGTTTTTT	NA	NA	TRBV7-6	TRBJ2-2
CASSVEGNTDTQYF	TGTGCCAGCAGCGTAGAGGGTAACACAGATACGCAGTATTTT	NA	NA	TRBV9	TRBJ2-3